Sequencing of this T cell receptor beta chain was carried out in a study of blood T cell repertoires in COVID-19. The repertoire was sequenced with immunoSEQ multiplex PCR; TCRdb's copy has only in-frame clones and lacks some. Of about 81,000 clones detected, about 84% appear once; the ten largest clones hold roughly 25%. The CDR3 is 16 amino acids. Germline V gene data show CDR1 as PRHDT and CDR2 as FYEKMQ (reference sequence). Trimming took 3 bases from V and 4 from J; bases not matched to a gene: 7. What was sequenced was peripheral blood. This TCR was recovered from a human donor in a cohort sampled during active COVID-19. The chain has TRBV13 and TRBJ2-2; 8 nucleotides line up with TRBD1. CDR3 sequence reads: CASSFRDRLTTGELFF. CDR3 bases: TGTGCCAGCAGCTTCCGGGACAGGCTCACCACCGGGGAGCTGTTTTTT.